This T cell receptor beta chain was captured by sequencing in a study of T-cell memory formation after mild COVID-19. Trimming shortened V by 0 bases and J by 6 bases, and 11 bases separated the two germline ends. The CDR3 length is 14 residues. Germline V gene sequence: CDR1 SEHNR, CDR2 FQNEAQ (reference sequence). The sample holds many counts of this clonotype. Via MiXCR, TCRdb re-called the 5' RACE reads, giving one row per CDR3 protein. The data contain around 30,000 distinct CDR3 sequences, approximately 12% of them singletons. The receptor was derived from an adult woman who had mild COVID-19 (a few samples of this study predate the infection). Cell type and time point are not known. Sequencing used PBMCs or a T cell subset sorted from them (not recorded which). This sequence joins TRBV7-9 and TRBJ1-1; no definite D call. The CDR3 DNA follows: TGTGCCAGCAGCTTAGCAGGGATGGTGGCTGAAGCTTTCTTT. It yields the protein CASSLAGMVAEAFF. Full variable domain (rest looked up from reference TRBV7-9 and TRBJ1-1): DTGVSQNPRHKITKRGQNVTFRCDPISEHNRLYWYRQTLGQGPEFLTYFQNEAQLEKSRLLSDRFSAERPKGSFSTLEIQRTEQGDSAMYLCASSLAGMVAEAFFGQGTRLTVV.